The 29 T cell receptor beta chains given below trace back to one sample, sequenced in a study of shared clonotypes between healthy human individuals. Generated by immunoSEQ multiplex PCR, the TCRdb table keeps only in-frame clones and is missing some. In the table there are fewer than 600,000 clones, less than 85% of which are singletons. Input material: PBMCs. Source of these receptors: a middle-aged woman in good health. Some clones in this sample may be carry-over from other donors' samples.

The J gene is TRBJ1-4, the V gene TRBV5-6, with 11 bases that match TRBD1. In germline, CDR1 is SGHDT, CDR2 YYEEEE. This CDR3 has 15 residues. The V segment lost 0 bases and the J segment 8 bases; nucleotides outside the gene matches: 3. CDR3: CASSLGTGGREKLFF. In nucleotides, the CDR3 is TGTGCCAGCAGCTTGGGGACAGGGGGCCGGGAAAAACTGTTTTTT.

The CDR3 region has the DNA TGTGCCATCAAGCAGAGCTCTGGGGCCAACGTCCTGACTTTC. It specifies CAIKQSSGANVLTF. The chain combines TRBV10-3 with TRBJ2-6; D is unresolved. The CDR3 contains 14 residues. Trimming removed 7 bases at V and 0 bases at J, with 7 bases between. Germline V CDR1 and CDR2: ENHRY, SYGVKD.

This chain's CDR3 is CASSPTGLNYGYTF. In nucleotides, the CDR3 is TGTGCCAGCTCACCAACAGGGCTCAACTATGGCTACACCTTC. This chain uses TRBV18 with TRBJ1-2; possible D gene TRBD1, 6 bases. Germline CDR1 is KGHSH and CDR2 is LQKENI. This CDR3 comprises 14 residues. V was clipped by 2 bases and J by 2 bases, with 9 bases between them.

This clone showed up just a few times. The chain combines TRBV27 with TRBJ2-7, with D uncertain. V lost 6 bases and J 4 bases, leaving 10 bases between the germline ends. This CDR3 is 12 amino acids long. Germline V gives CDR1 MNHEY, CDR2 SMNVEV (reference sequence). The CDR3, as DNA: TGTGCCAGCAGCCGAGTCGGTTACGAGCAGTACTTC. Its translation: CASSRVGYEQYF.

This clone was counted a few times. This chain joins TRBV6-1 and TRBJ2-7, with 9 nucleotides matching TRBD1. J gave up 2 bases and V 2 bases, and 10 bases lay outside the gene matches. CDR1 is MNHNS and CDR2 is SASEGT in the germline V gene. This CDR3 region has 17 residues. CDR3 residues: CASSEPGTGQPAYEQYF. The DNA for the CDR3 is TGTGCCAGCAGTGAACCGGGGACAGGGCAACCCGCCTACGAGCAGTACTTC.

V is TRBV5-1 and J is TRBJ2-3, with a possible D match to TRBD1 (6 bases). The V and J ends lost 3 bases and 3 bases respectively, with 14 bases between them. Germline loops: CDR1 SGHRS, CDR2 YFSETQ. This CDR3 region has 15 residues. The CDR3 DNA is TGCGCCAGCAGCTCCACGGTCCAGGGGACAGATACGCAGTATTTT. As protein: CASSSTVQGTDTQYF. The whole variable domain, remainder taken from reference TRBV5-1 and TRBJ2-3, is KAGVTQTPRYLIKTRGQQVTLSCSPISGHRSVSWYQQTPGQGLQFLFEYFSETQRNKGNFPGRFSGRQFSNSRSEMNVSTLELGDSALYLCASSSTVQGTDTQYFGPGTRLTVL.

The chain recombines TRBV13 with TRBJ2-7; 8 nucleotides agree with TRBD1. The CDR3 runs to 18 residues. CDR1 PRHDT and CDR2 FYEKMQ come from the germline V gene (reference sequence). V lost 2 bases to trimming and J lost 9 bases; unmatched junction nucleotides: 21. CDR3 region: CASSLNPISDRGVRGQYF. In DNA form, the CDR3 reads TGTGCCAGCAGCTTAAACCCCATCAGCGACAGGGGCGTCCGTGGGCAGTACTTC.

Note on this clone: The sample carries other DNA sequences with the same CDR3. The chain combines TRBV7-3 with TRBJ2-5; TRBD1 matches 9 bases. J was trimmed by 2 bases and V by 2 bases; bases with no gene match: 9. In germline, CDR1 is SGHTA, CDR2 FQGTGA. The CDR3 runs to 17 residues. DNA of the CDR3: TGTGCCAGCAGCTTACGCGGACAGGGGTGGGAGCAAGAGACCCAGTACTTC. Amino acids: CASSLRGQGWEQETQYF.

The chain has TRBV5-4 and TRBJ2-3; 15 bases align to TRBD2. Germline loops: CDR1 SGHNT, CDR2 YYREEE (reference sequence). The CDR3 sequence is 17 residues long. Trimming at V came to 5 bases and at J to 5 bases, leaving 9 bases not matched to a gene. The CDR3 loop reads CASSSGLAGGQGDTQYF. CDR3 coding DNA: TGTGCCAGCAGTTCCGGACTAGCGGGAGGGCAGGGAGATACGCAGTATTTT.

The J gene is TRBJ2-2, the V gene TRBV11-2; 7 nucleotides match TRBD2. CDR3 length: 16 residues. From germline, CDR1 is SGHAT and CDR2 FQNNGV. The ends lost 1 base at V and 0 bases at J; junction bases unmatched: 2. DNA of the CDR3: TGTGCCAGCAGCTTAGCCGGGACTACGAACACCGGGGAGCTGTTTTTT. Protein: CASSLAGTTNTGELFF.

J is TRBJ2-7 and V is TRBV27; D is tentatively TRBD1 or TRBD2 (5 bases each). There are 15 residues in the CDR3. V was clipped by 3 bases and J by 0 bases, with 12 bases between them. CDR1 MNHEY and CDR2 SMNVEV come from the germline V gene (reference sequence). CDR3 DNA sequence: TGTGCCAGCAGTTTGGCAGGGAGTAGCTCCTACGAGCAGTACTTC. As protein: CASSLAGSSSYEQYF.

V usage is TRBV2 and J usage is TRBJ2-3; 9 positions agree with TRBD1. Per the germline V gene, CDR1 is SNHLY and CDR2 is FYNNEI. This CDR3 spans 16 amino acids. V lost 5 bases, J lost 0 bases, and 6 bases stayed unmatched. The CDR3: CASSSGTGFSTDTQYF. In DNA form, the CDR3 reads TGTGCCAGCAGTTCTGGGACAGGGTTTAGCACAGATACGCAGTATTTT.

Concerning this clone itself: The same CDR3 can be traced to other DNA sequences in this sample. CDR3 sequence: CASSIGGSTGELFF. DNA for the CDR3: TGTGCCAGTAGTATCGGGGGAAGCACCGGGGAGCTGTTTTTT. The rearrangement links TRBV19 to TRBJ2-2, with D possibly being TRBD2 (6 bases). The V gene's germline CDR1 is LNHDA and CDR2 SQIVND (reference sequence). The V end lost 3 bases, the J end lost 4 bases, and 9 bases lay between the germline ends. The CDR3 is made up of 14 amino acids. The variable domain in full, with the rest retrieved from reference TRBV19 and TRBJ2-2, is DGGITQSPKYLFRKEGQNVTLSCEQNLNHDAMYWYRQDPGQGLRLIYYSQIVNDFQKGDIAEGYSVSREKKESFPLTVTSAQKNPTAFYLCASSIGGSTGELFFGEGSRLTVL.

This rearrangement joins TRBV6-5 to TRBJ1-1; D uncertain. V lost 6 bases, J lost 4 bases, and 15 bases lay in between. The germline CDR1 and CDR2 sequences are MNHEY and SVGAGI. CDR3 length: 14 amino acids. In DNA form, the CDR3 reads TGTGCCAGCAGCCTGTCCCGTTCCGGCACTGAAGCTTTCTTT. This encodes CASSLSRSGTEAFF.

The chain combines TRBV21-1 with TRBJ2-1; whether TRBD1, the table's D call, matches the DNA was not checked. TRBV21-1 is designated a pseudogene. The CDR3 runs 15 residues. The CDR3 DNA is TGTGCCAGCAGCATCGGACAGGGGGGTGGCAATGAGCAGTTCTTC. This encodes CASSIGQGGGNEQFF.

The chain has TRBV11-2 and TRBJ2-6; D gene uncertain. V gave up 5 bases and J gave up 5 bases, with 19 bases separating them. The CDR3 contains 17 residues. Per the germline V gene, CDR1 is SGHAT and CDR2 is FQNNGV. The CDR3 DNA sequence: TGTGCCAGCAGCAACAACGTGCAACAAAGTCGGGCCAACGTCCTGACTTTC. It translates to CASSNNVQQSRANVLTF.

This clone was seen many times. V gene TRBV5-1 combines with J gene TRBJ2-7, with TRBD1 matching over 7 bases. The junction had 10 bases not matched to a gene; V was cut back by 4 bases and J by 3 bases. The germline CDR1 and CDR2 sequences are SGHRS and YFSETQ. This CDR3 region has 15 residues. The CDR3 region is CASSTDGQEIYEQYF. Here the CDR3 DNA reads TGCGCCAGCAGCACAGACGGACAGGAAATCTACGAGCAGTACTTC.

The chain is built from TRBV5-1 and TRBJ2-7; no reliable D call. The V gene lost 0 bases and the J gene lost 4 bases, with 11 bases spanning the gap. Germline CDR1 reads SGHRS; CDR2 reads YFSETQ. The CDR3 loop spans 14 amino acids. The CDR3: CASSLAAGEYEQYF. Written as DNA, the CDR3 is TGCGCCAGCAGCTTGGCCGCCGGCGAGTACGAGCAGTACTTC.

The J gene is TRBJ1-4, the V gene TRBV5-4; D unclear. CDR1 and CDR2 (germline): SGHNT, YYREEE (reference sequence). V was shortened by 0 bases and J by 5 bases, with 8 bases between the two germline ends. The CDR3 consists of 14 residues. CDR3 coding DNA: TGTGCCAGCAGCTTGGGGGATGCGAATGAAAAACTGTTTTTT. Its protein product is CASSLGDANEKLFF.

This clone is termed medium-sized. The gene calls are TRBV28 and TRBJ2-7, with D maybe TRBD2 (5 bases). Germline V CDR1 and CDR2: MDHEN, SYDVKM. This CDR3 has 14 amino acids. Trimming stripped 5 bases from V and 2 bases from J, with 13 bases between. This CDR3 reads CASSPLSGAYEQYF. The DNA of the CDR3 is TGTGCCAGCAGTCCCTTGTCCGGGGCCTACGAGCAGTACTTC.

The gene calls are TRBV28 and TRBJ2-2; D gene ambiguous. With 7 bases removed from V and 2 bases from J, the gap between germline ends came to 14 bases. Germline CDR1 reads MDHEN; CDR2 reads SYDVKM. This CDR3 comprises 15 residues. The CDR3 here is CASIWADRNTGELFF. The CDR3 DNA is TGTGCCAGCATATGGGCAGACCGAAACACCGGGGAGCTGTTTTTT. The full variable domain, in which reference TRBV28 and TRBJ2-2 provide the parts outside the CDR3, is DVKVTQSSRYLVKRTGEKVFLECVQDMDHENMFWYRQDPGLGLRLIYFSYDVKMKEKGDIPEGYSVSREKKERFSLILESASTNQTSMYLCASIWADRNTGELFFGEGSRLTVL.

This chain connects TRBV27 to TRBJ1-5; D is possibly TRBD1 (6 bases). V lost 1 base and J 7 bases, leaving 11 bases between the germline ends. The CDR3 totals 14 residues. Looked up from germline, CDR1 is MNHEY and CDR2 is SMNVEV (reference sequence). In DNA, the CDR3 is TGTGCCAGCAGTTTATACAGGGAAGGCCAGCCCCAGCATTTT. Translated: CASSLYREGQPQHF.

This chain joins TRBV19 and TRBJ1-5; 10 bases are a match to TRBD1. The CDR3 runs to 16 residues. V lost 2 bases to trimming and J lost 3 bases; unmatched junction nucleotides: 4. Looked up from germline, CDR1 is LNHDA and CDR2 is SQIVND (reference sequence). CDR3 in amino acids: CASSIRRQGANQPQHF. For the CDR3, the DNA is TGTGCCAGTAGTATACGGCGACAGGGGGCCAATCAGCCCCAGCATTTT.

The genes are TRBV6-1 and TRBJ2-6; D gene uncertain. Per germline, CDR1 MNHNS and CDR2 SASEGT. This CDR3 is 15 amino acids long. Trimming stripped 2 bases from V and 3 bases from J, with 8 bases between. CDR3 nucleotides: TGTGCCAGCAGTGAAACCTGGCTTGGGGCCAACGTCCTGACTTTC. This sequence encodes CASSETWLGANVLTF.

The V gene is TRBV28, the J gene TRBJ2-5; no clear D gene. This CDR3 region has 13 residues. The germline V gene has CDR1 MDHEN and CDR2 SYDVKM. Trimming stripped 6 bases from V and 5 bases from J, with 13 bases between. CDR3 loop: CASSQQYWETQYF. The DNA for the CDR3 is TGTGCCAGCAGCCAACAGTATTGGGAGACCCAGTACTTC.

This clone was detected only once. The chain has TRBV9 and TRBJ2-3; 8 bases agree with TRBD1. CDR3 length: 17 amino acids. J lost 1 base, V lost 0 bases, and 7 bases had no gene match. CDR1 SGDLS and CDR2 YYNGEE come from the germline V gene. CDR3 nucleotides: TGTGCCAGCAGCGTAGGGCCAGGGGGCGCCGGCACAGATACGCAGTATTTT. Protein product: CASSVGPGGAGTDTQYF.

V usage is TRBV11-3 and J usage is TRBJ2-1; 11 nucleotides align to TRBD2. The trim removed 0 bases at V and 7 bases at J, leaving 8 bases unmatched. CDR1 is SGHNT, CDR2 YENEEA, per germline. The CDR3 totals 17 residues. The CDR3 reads CASSLDSPTSGINEQFF. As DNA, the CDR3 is TGTGCCAGCAGCTTAGATTCCCCGACTAGCGGGATTAATGAGCAGTTCTTC.

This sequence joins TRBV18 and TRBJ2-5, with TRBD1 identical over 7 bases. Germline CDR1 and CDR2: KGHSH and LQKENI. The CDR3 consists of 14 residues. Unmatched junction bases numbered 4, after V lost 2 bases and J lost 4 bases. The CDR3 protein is CASSPGRQGETQYF. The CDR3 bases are TGTGCCAGCTCACCAGGGCGACAGGGAGAGACCCAGTACTTC. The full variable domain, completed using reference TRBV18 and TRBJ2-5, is NAGVMQNPRHLVRRRGQEARLRCSPMKGHSHVYWYRQLPEEGLKFMVYLQKENIIDESGMPKERFSAEFPKEGPSILRIQQVVRGDSAAYFCASSPGRQGETQYFGPGTRLLVL.

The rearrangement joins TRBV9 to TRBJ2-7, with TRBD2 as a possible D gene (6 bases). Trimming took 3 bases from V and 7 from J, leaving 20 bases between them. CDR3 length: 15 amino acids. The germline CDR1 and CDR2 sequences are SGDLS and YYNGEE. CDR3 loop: CASSAIPGSAGEQYF. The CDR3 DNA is TGTGCCAGCAGCGCCATACCCGGGAGTGCGGGGGAGCAGTACTTC.